Below, 24 T cell receptor beta chains from the same sample are listed, as sequenced in a study of blood T cell repertoires in COVID-19. Here immunoSEQ multiplex PCR was the method, and the copy in TCRdb shows in-frame clones only, minus some. The sample lists 150,000 to 200,000 clones; under 95% were seen once. The source material was peripheral blood. Receptor source: a man in his fifties or sixties with active or convalescent COVID-19.

DNA for the CDR3: TGTGCCAGCAGCTTAGGTGGGACTAGCGGCTCCCAAGAGACCCAGTACTTC. Its translation is CASSLGGTSGSQETQYF. The chain employs TRBV7-2 and TRBJ2-5, with 11 bases that match TRBD2. Germline lookup yields CDR1 SGHTA and CDR2 FQGNSA. Trimming took 1 base from V and 1 from J; bases not matched to a gene: 5. This CDR3 contains 17 residues.

The V gene is TRBV18, the J gene TRBJ1-6; D ambiguous. The CDR3 is 15 residues long. V dropped 3 bases and J dropped 3 bases, with 9 bases sitting between them. CDR1 KGHSH and CDR2 LQKENI come from the germline V gene. The CDR3 DNA reads TGTGCCAGCTCACCCCCTCCGGGCTATAATTCACCCCTCCACTTT. Translated, it gives CASSPPPGYNSPLHF.

The V and J genes are TRBV2 and TRBJ2-5, with 8 nucleotides matching TRBD2. Looked up from germline, CDR1 is SNHLY and CDR2 is FYNNEI. The CDR3 contains 17 residues. Losses at the gene ends were 6 bases for V and 2 bases for J; bases not matched to a gene: 14. The CDR3 nucleotides read TGTGCCAGCAGCCGCGACTGGGCGGGGGGTCTTCAAGAGACCCAGTACTTC. Its translation: CASSRDWAGGLQETQYF.

The DNA for the CDR3 is TGTGCCAGCAGCTTGGGACTAGCGGGCACAGATACGCAGTATTTT. Protein product: CASSLGLAGTDTQYF. The chain links TRBV2 to TRBJ2-3; 11 nucleotides align to TRBD2. The germline CDR1 and CDR2 sequences are SNHLY and FYNNEI. With V trimmed by 6 bases and J by 1 base, 3 bases remained unmatched. The CDR3 is 15 residues long. Based on the CDR3 plus reference TRBV2 and TRBJ2-3, the full variable domain is EPEVTQTPSHQVTQMGQEVILRCVPISNHLYFYWYRQILGQKVEFLVSFYNNEISEKSEIFDDQFSVERPDGSNFTLKIRSTKLEDSAMYFCASSLGLAGTDTQYFGPGTRLTVL.

The chain joins TRBV19 to TRBJ1-5; 11 nucleotides agree with TRBD1. The CDR3 length is 16 residues. The germline V gene has CDR1 LNHDA and CDR2 SQIVND (reference sequence). V was clipped by 1 base and J by 6 bases; unmatched bases: 5. CDR3 region: CASSIAGTGGSQPQHF. CDR3 DNA sequence: TGTGCCAGTAGTATAGCAGGGACAGGGGGGAGTCAGCCCCAGCATTTT.

This clone was seen just once. This chain joins TRBV6-6 and TRBJ1-2, with a possible D match to TRBD1 (5 bases). Between the trimmed V and J ends, which lost 6 bases and 2 bases, there was a span of 10 bases. The CDR3 extends over 13 amino acids. CDR1 is MNHNY and CDR2 is SVGAGI in the germline V gene (reference sequence). CDR3 DNA: TGTGCCAGCAGCCCGGGACTAAACTATGGCTACACCTTC. This codes for CASSPGLNYGYTF.

The V gene is TRBV30, the J gene TRBJ1-4; 7 bases agree with TRBD1. The germline V gene has CDR1 GTSNPN and CDR2 SVGIG (reference sequence). J gave up 3 bases and V 4 bases, and 2 bases lay outside the gene matches. This CDR3 is built from 13 residues. CDR3 bases: TGTGCCTGGACGGGACAGCCTAATGAAAAACTGTTTTTT. Protein sequence: CAWTGQPNEKLFF.

The chain has TRBV6-5 and TRBJ1-6, with 9 nucleotides matching TRBD1. CDR1 is MNHEY and CDR2 is SVGAGI in the germline V gene. This CDR3 comprises 15 residues. V trimming: 7 bases; J trimming: 13 bases; junction bases outside the gene matches: 14. This CDR3 reads CASNTNRDRDGPLHF. DNA for the CDR3: TGTGCCAGCAATACTAACCGGGACAGGGATGGGCCCCTCCACTTT.

The rearrangement uses TRBV5-1 and TRBJ2-1, with D possibly matching TRBD2 (5 bases). The V end was cut by 3 bases, the J end by 0 bases, with 13 bases between. The CDR3 consists of 16 residues. Germline loops: CDR1 SGHRS, CDR2 YFSETQ. The DNA of the CDR3 is TGCGCCAGCAGCTACCGGGGTTACGGCTCCTACAATGAGCAGTTCTTC. Its translation: CASSYRGYGSYNEQFF.

The chain joins TRBV30 to TRBJ1-5, with 9 bases fitting TRBD1. Germline V lookup: CDR1 GTSNPN, CDR2 SVGIG (reference sequence). The junction had 4 bases not matched to a gene; V was cut back by 3 bases and J by 4 bases. The CDR3 sequence is 14 residues long. For the CDR3, the DNA is TGTGCCTGGAGCCAGGGACAGGGTAATCAGCCCCAGCATTTT. The encoded protein is CAWSQGQGNQPQHF.

The genes are TRBV5-6 and TRBJ1-2, with 9 nucleotides matching TRBD1. CDR1 is SGHDT, CDR2 YYEEEE, per germline. V dropped 4 bases and J dropped 8; count of bases not matched to a gene: 3. This CDR3 is 12 amino acids long. The CDR3 sequence is CASSLDRGGYTF. The CDR3 nucleotides are TGTGCCAGCAGCCTCGACAGGGGGGGCTACACCTTC.

This chain uses TRBV6-5 with TRBJ2-7; 10 bases align to TRBD1. With 9 bases clipped from V and 3 bases from J, the junction kept 8 bases outside the gene matches. CDR1 and CDR2 (germline): MNHEY, SVGAGI. The CDR3 is made up of 14 amino acids. The CDR3 region has the DNA TGTGCCAGTACCCGGGACAGGGGATTCTACGAGCAGTACTTC. It is translated as CASTRDRGFYEQYF.

CDR3 loop: CASSIYRGTDQPQHF. The CDR3 nucleotides read TGTGCCAGTAGTATTTACAGGGGGACCGATCAGCCCCAGCATTTT. J is TRBJ1-5 and V is TRBV19; 8 bases align to TRBD1. Germline V lookup: CDR1 LNHDA, CDR2 SQIVND (reference sequence). This CDR3 comprises 15 residues. V dropped 3 bases and J dropped 5; count of bases not matched to a gene: 6.

This chain uses TRBV5-6 with TRBJ2-3; the D gene is possibly TRBD2 (5 bases). CDR1 is SGHDT and CDR2 is YYEEEE in the germline V gene. This CDR3 is 14 amino acids long. The V gene lost 4 bases and the J gene lost 2 bases, with 11 bases spanning the gap. CDR3 region: CASSPGVDTDTQYF. CDR3 in DNA: TGTGCCAGCAGCCCCGGGGTAGACACAGATACGCAGTATTTT.

This clone has only one observation. The chain joins TRBV15 to TRBJ1-4; tentative D call: TRBD1 (5 bases). Germline CDR1 is LNHNV and CDR2 is YYDKDF (reference sequence). The CDR3 loop spans 15 amino acids. V was trimmed by 0 bases and J by 5 bases, leaving 10 bases between them. CDR3 region: CATSRDRDGNEKLFF. The DNA of the CDR3 is TGTGCCACCAGCAGAGACAGGGATGGGAATGAAAAACTGTTTTTT.

The CDR3 bases are TGTGCCAGTAGTCATTTCGGGAGGACAGTGGAAGCTTTCTTT. Translation: CASSHFGRTVEAFF. The genes are TRBV19 and TRBJ1-1; D perhaps matches TRBD1 (6 bases). CDR3 length equals 14 residues. Trimming took 5 bases from V and 8 from J, leaving 18 bases between them. Germline V gives CDR1 LNHDA, CDR2 SQIVND (reference sequence).

The chain is built from TRBV5-1 and TRBJ2-2; tentatively, D is TRBD1 (5 bases). The CDR3 extends over 13 amino acids. Germline V CDR1 and CDR2: SGHRS, YFSETQ. The germline V and J ends were trimmed by 4 bases and 3 bases, with 7 bases remaining between them. This CDR3 is CASSTGDTGELFF. The CDR3 DNA sequence: TGCGCCAGCAGCACAGGCGACACCGGGGAGCTGTTTTTT. The variable domain in full, with the rest retrieved from reference TRBV5-1 and TRBJ2-2, is KAGVTQTPRYLIKTRGQQVTLSCSPISGHRSVSWYQQTPGQGLQFLFEYFSETQRNKGNFPGRFSGRQFSNSRSEMNVSTLELGDSALYLCASSTGDTGELFFGEGSRLTVL.

This clone was found a few times. The V call is TRBV7-9, the J call TRBJ2-7; tentative D call: TRBD1 (6 bases). The CDR3 is 12 amino acids. In germline, CDR1 is SEHNR, CDR2 FQNEAQ (reference sequence). V was pared by 5 bases and J by 4 bases, with 9 bases between. As DNA, the CDR3 is TGTGCCAGCAGCCAGACAGGATACGAGCAGTACTTC. Residues: CASSQTGYEQYF.

The chain employs TRBV7-9 and TRBJ1-4, with TRBD1 matching over 7 bases. The CDR3 is 15 amino acids. Germline V gene data show CDR1 as SEHNR and CDR2 as FQNEAQ (reference sequence). The V and J ends lost 1 base and 3 bases, in that order; junction bases with no gene match: 2. The CDR3 region is CASSLEGAANEKLFF. The DNA of the CDR3 is TGTGCCAGCAGCTTAGAGGGGGCGGCTAATGAAAAACTGTTTTTT.

This chain connects TRBV2 to TRBJ2-2; 12 positions agree with TRBD2. Trimming took 6 bases from V and 0 from J; bases not matched to a gene: 8. The CDR3 sequence is 18 residues long. The germline V gene has CDR1 SNHLY and CDR2 FYNNEI. The CDR3 nucleotides read TGTGCCAGCAGGGGGACTAGCGGGTTCCTCGCGAACACCGGGGAGCTGTTTTTT. Its protein is CASRGTSGFLANTGELFF.

V is TRBV5-1 and J is TRBJ2-1; 7 nucleotides line up with TRBD2. The V gene end was trimmed by 4 bases and the J gene end by 6 bases; junction bases not matched to a gene: 7. This CDR3 spans 14 amino acids. Germline CDR1 reads SGHRS; CDR2 reads YFSETQ. The CDR3 reads CASSPSAGSNEQFF. The CDR3 bases are TGCGCCAGCAGCCCGTCAGCGGGGTCCAATGAGCAGTTCTTC.

The rearrangement links TRBV27 to TRBJ2-6; D is perhaps TRBD1 (5 bases). The ends were cut back, 2 bases at V and 2 bases at J, with 10 bases in the middle. This CDR3 has 16 residues. Germline V CDR1 and CDR2: MNHEY, SMNVEV (reference sequence). CDR3: CASSLLWGAGANVLTF. The CDR3 DNA follows: TGTGCCAGCAGTTTACTGTGGGGCGCTGGGGCCAACGTCCTGACTTTC.

The chain carries TRBV7-9 and TRBJ2-7, with 9 bases fitting TRBD1. The J segment lost 1 base and the V segment lost 5 bases, leaving 6 bases of the junction unmatched. There are 15 residues in the CDR3. CDR1 and CDR2 from the germline V gene are SEHNR and FQNEAQ (reference sequence). The CDR3 DNA sequence: TGTGCCAGCAGCCTAGGGACAGGGCGATCCTACGAGCAGTACTTC. Translating it yields CASSLGTGRSYEQYF. Filled out from reference TRBV7-9 and TRBJ2-7, the complete variable domain reads DTGVSQNPRHKITKRGQNVTFRCDPISEHNRLYWYRQTLGQGPEFLTYFQNEAQLEKSRLLSDRFSAERPKGSFSTLEIQRTEQGDSAMYLCASSLGTGRSYEQYFGPGTRLTVT.

V is TRBV4-1 and J is TRBJ1-5; D is ambiguous. The CDR3 is made up of 17 amino acids. The germline V gene has CDR1 MGHRA and CDR2 YSYEKL. V was pared by 0 bases and J by 6 bases, with 18 bases between. In DNA form, the CDR3 reads TGCGCCAGCAGCCAAGACCTGAGGCAGGTCGGGAGTCAGCCCCAGCATTTT. It translates to CASSQDLRQVGSQPQHF.